This T cell receptor (beta chain) was captured in a study of shared clonotypes between healthy human individuals (dated by TCRdb to between 2020 and 2021). For the wider study: Two women and a few men aged 18 to 49 years were included in the cohort. To estimate repertoire size and how much clonotypes are shared between individuals, the study performed deep sequencing of blood TCR repertoires from a handful of healthy adults. Leukapheresis yielded between about 0.94 and 8.9 billion PBMCs per donor. To increase sequencing depth and limit assay-specific biases, different laboratories used diverse techniques to prepare libraries and sequence TCR repertoires. For each donor, three plates each were used for CD4 naive and CD4 memory, two plates were used for CD8 naive, and one plate was used for CD8 memory. Results the study describes overall, beyond this receptor: Across a handful of donors, approximately 5% of naive CD4, around 3.5% of naive CD8, approximately 2.5% of memory CD4, and approximately 0.4% of memory CD8 clonotypes were shared. Pairwise subsampling led to the expectation that sequencing depth would affect the degree of clonotype sharing among donors. Compared with non-shared clonotypes, clonotypes shared by all four sorted-subset donors had higher generation probabilities. Sampling was restricted to blood, and TCR repertoires in tissue are likely to differ from TCR repertoires in blood. The small number of donors limited the genetic and exposure-history diversity represented. Naive subsets generally had larger estimated clonotype richness than memory subsets. Even with the large sequencing depth, rarefaction of the sorted-subset datasets indicated that sequencing was incomplete.

From the germline V gene (reference sequence), CDR1 is LNHDA and CDR2 is SQIVND. Including cysteine and phenylalanine, the CDR3 has 15 amino acids. Only CDR3 DNA remains: 45 bases, in frame from the first base. The germline V end is reduced by 2 bases and the J end by 4 bases; junction bases left unmatched: 5. TCR CDR3 regions were amplified from genomic DNA by multiplex PCR using the deep immunoSEQ assay. Genomic DNA extracted from each cell subset was distributed evenly over all wells of several immunoSEQ 96-well plates, and each plate served as one replicate. Each replicate PCR for sorted subsets received roughly 0.2 ug genomic DNA, equal to about 30,000 T cell genomes. Purified libraries were quantified with a Qubit 3.0 fluorometer, sized on a Bioanalyzer 2100, and re-quantified with the KAPA Library Quantification kit. Each immunoSEQ 96-well plate was sequenced on its own single-read 150-cycle Illumina NextSeq 550 flow cell. The study's processing was this. The immunoSEQ output contained only junctional sequences without quality scores, so filtering could not match that applied to full-length reads. Sequences were annotated with PyIR, a Python wrapper for IgBLAST v1.9, using IMGT germline references to assign V/J genes and CDR3. Any read was removed if the V/J assignment was weak (E-value above 1e-6), the CDR3 was missing, or the read contained stop codons, out-of-frame junctions, or ambiguous translated residues. A V3J clonotype was defined by an identical inferred V gene, J gene, and CDR3 amino acid sequence. Percentage overlap between repertoires was calculated by dividing the number of shared unique clonotypes by the size of the smaller repertoire. Repertoire richness was assessed with RTK rarefaction, the Chao1 estimator, and Recon v2.1 estimates of unobserved clonotypes. For all TCRbeta clonotypes obtained by the gDNA method from four donors, generation probabilities were computed with OLGA. As stored in TCRdb, this immuneACCESS dataset retains in-frame rearrangements with V and J assigned. A fraction of the clones does not appear; measured against another copy, unresolved V genes explain less than half of the discrepancy, and the remainder lacks a known reason. The V and J calls and the clone size are those of that table, but D and trimming were determined from the DNA. This sample lists roughly 600,000 clones; roughly 98% were detected once. The top ten hold 0.3% of the sample.

As to this clone: Its antigen is unknown. Base qualities are not recorded, but no much larger clone differs from it by a single base.

CD8 naive samples were CD45RO-negative cells positively selected for CCR7, giving a CD45RA+CCR7+ population that excluded TemRA cells. The donors were healthy, HIV-negative adults who had no recently reported acute infections or vaccinations. Every donor was a Caucasian adult residing in Nashville, Tennessee, USA. After blood collection by leukapheresis, PBMCs were isolated using Ficoll-Histopaque density gradient centrifugation and then cryopreserved in the vapor phase of liquid nitrogen. Purity and quantity of every magnetically sorted T cell population were checked by analytical flow cytometry. Each sorted fraction had its genomic DNA isolated and then quantified by UV absorbance on a Nanodrop 2000c.

What was sequenced was naive CD8+ T cells sorted from blood. The label giving this sample's cell subset or site can be read as: CD45RA+CCR7+. The rearrangement joined TRBV19 to TRBJ2-7; the central 10 bases match TRBD2. This clonotype was sampled from a man aged 25-45 years in good health. CDR3 loop: CASSITPGLAYEQYF. The nucleotides read TGTGCCAGTAGTATAACCCCGGGACTAGCGTACGAGCAGTACTTC.